The count of the clone carrying this T cell receptor (beta chain) is one. Produced via immunoSEQ multiplex PCR; TCRdb's table is partial and in-frame only. The table lists hundreds of thousands of clones, 80% to 90% of them singletons. Trimming took off 1 base at V and 4 bases at J, with 3 bases between the two ends. The CDR3 has 12 residues. Germline CDR1 SGHVS, CDR2 FQNEAQ. The data originate from a study of blood T cell repertoires in COVID-19. The sequence derives from a man aged 30 to 45 who had recovered from COVID-19. V gene TRBV7-8 combines with J gene TRBJ2-3, with D hard to call. Source material: PBMCs or T cells enriched from blood (not recorded which). The CDR3 here is CASSLGPDTQYF. The CDR3 DNA is TGTGCCAGCAGCTTAGGGCCAGATACGCAGTATTTT.